Listed below are T cell receptor beta chains from one sample, sequenced in a study of T cell responses to AZD1222 COVID-19 vaccine. The method was immunoSEQ multiplex PCR; TCRdb's version includes in-frame clones alone and lacks a portion of them. The data show around 140,000 clones, about 94% seen once. The source was peripheral blood, collected 28 days after the second AZD1222 dose. All receptors come from an adult who received the AZD1222 COVID-19 vaccine. CDR3s include the opening cysteine and the closing phenylalanine or tryptophan. Fields, in order: J gene, clone size, V gene, D gene, CDR3 protein, CDR3 DNA. D genes are given only for firm matches. Rows may omit the clone size; those that give it use once, few, many or a size class.

>TRBJ1-1|NA|TRBV29-1|TRBD1
CSARTGGSMNTEAFF
TGCAGCGCCAGGACAGGGGGAAGCATGAACACTGAAGCTTTCTTT
>TRBJ1-1|NA|TRBV2|NA
CATNVAPNTEAFF
TGTGCCACCAACGTGGCACCAAACACTGAAGCTTTCTTT
>TRBJ1-1|NA|TRBV7-7|TRBD1
CASSTPEGTGDVNTEAFF
TGTGCTAGCAGCACACCGGAGGGGACAGGGGACGTTAACACTGAAGCTTTCTTT
>TRBJ1-1|NA|TRBV5-8|NA
CASSLDGQPYEAFF
TGTGCCAGCAGCTTGGACGGGCAGCCATATGAAGCTTTCTTT
>TRBJ1-1|NA|TRBV13|NA
CASSGWGHTEAFF
TGTGCCAGCAGCGGATGGGGGCACACTGAAGCTTTCTTT
>TRBJ2-6|NA|TRBV4-3|NA
CASSQDGLLSGANVLTF
TGCGCCAGCAGCCAAGATGGACTGCTCTCTGGGGCCAACGTCCTGACTTTC
>TRBJ1-2|NA|TRBV20-1|NA
CSARQYGYTF
TGCAGTGCGCGGCAGTATGGCTACACCTTC
>TRBJ2-2|NA|TRBV7-3|TRBD2
CASSPRTSGNTGELFF
TGTGCCAGCAGCCCCCGGACTAGCGGGAACACCGGGGAGCTGTTTTTT
>TRBJ1-4|NA|TRBV9|NA
CASSLGAGEEKLFF
TGTGCCAGCAGCTTGGGGGCAGGAGAGGAAAAACTGTTTTTT
>TRBJ2-1|NA|TRBV5-1|NA
CASSLKDPGHEQFF
TGCGCCAGCAGCCTCAAAGACCCCGGGCACGAGCAGTTCTTC
>TRBJ1-6|NA|TRBV15|NA
CATSRTGRGSYNSPLHF
TGTGCCACCAGCAGAACCGGGAGGGGATCCTATAATTCACCCCTCCACTTT
>TRBJ1-1|NA|TRBV9|NA
CASSVALGPNTEAFF
TGTGCCAGCAGCGTAGCGCTGGGCCCGAACACTGAAGCTTTCTTT
>TRBJ2-7|NA|TRBV11-2|NA
CASSLAGTEQYF
TGTGCCAGCAGCTTAGCGGGGACCGAGCAGTACTTC
>TRBJ1-2|NA|TRBV19|NA
CASSITGRWNPYGYTF
TGTGCCAGTAGTATAACAGGGCGGTGGAACCCCTATGGCTACACCTTC
>TRBJ1-1|NA|TRBV7-7|TRBD1
CASSHPGGTGRKAFF
TGTGCTAGCAGCCACCCTGGGGGGACAGGGCGGAAAGCTTTCTTT
>TRBJ1-1|NA|TRBV19|NA
CASSPHGRGNTEAFF
TGTGCCAGTAGCCCTCATGGGAGGGGGAACACTGAAGCTTTCTTT
>TRBJ2-3|NA|TRBV27|NA
CASRAGSTDTQYF
TGTGCCAGCAGAGCCGGGAGCACAGATACGCAGTATTTT
>TRBJ2-1|NA|TRBV7-2|NA
CASGVAGVSYNEQFF
TGTGCCAGCGGCGTGGCGGGCGTCTCCTACAATGAGCAGTTCTTC
>TRBJ2-7|NA|TRBV4-2|NA
CASSQAFGSTYEQYF
TGTGCCAGCAGCCAAGCTTTCGGGAGTACCTACGAGCAGTACTTC
>TRBJ2-4|NA|TRBV19|NA
CASRASRGFRIQYF
TGTGCCAGTAGGGCCTCGAGGGGCTTTCGCATTCAGTACTTC
>TRBJ2-7|NA|TRBV7-9|TRBD2
CASSPPTAGVNEQYF
TGTGCCAGCAGCCCACCTACAGCGGGAGTGAACGAGCAGTACTTC
>TRBJ2-5|NA|TRBV6-2/TRBV6-3|NA
CASSYEVGRSQETQYF
TGTGCCAGCAGTTACGAAGTAGGCCGGTCGCAAGAGACCCAGTACTTC
>TRBJ1-3|once|TRBV4-3|NA
CASSQVFGYGNTIYF
TGCGCCAGCAGCCAAGTCTTTGGGTACGGAAACACCATATATTTT
>TRBJ1-2|NA|TRBV9|NA
CASSQYLRALYGYTF
TGTGCCAGCAGCCAATATCTCAGGGCCCTCTATGGCTACACCTTC
>TRBJ1-5|NA|TRBV11-2|NA
CASSLGRGSNQPQHF
TGTGCCAGCAGCTTAGGCAGGGGTAGCAATCAGCCCCAGCATTTT
>TRBJ2-1|few|TRBV5-1|TRBD1
CASSWATGGYNEQFF
TGCGCCAGCAGCTGGGCTACAGGGGGCTACAATGAGCAGTTCTTC
>TRBJ1-2|NA|TRBV2|NA
CASSEDPDLNYGYTF
TGTGCCAGCAGTGAGGATCCAGACCTTAACTATGGCTACACCTTC
>TRBJ1-1|NA|TRBV5-4|NA
CASSSPWGGPNTEAFF
TGTGCCAGCAGCTCCCCCTGGGGAGGACCGAACACTGAAGCTTTCTTT
>TRBJ2-2|NA|TRBV24-1|TRBD1
CATSDRTGDRSHGELFF
TGTGCCACCAGTGATCGCACAGGGGATCGTTCCCACGGGGAGCTGTTTTTT
>TRBJ2-1|once|TRBV7-9|NA
CASSWTTSSSNEQFF
TGTGCCAGCAGCTGGACCACTAGCTCCTCGAATGAGCAGTTCTTC
>TRBJ1-1|NA|TRBV13|TRBD1
CASSSTGGHNTEAFF
TGTGCCAGCAGTTCGACAGGGGGACACAACACTGAAGCTTTCTTT
>TRBJ2-2|NA|TRBV9|NA
CASSVGQAGELFF
TGTGCCAGCAGCGTAGGACAAGCCGGGGAGCTGTTTTTT
>TRBJ2-5|NA|TRBV18|NA
CASSPQGSQETQYF
TGTGCCAGCTCACCACAGGGGTCCCAAGAGACCCAGTACTTC
>TRBJ1-1|NA|TRBV19|NA
CASSIDREAFF
TGTGCCAGTAGTATAGATCGGGAAGCTTTCTTT
>TRBJ1-5|NA|TRBV28|NA
CASSLIYPSGTENNQPQHF
TGTGCCAGCAGTTTGATTTATCCTTCCGGGACGGAGAACAATCAGCCCCAGCATTTT
>TRBJ2-2|NA|TRBV7-3|TRBD2
CASSLTGGANTGELFF
TGTGCCAGCAGCCTAACCGGGGGGGCGAACACCGGGGAGCTGTTTTTT
>TRBJ2-2|NA|TRBV5-6|NA
CASSPQGFWTGELFF
TGTGCCAGCAGCCCCCAGGGGTTTTGGACCGGGGAGCTGTTTTTT
>TRBJ2-6|NA|TRBV7-2|NA
CASTYYSPGANVLTF
TGTGCCAGCACCTACTATTCCCCCGGGGCCAACGTCCTGACTTTC
>TRBJ1-1|NA|TRBV7-2|NA
CASSQDFRGAEAFF
TGTGCCAGCAGCCAGGATTTCCGCGGGGCTGAAGCTTTCTTT
>TRBJ2-3|NA|TRBV10-2|NA
CASSEYGGSSTDTQYF
TGCGCCAGCAGTGAGTACGGGGGCTCTAGCACAGATACGCAGTATTTT
>TRBJ1-3|NA|TRBV10-3|NA
CAISETGNTIYF
TGTGCCATCAGTGAAACTGGAAACACCATATATTTT
>TRBJ2-2|NA|TRBV9|TRBD2
CASSTTSGTTGELFF
TGTGCCAGCAGCACGACTAGCGGGACCACCGGGGAGCTGTTTTTT